The T cell receptor (beta chain) under discussion was sequenced for a study of blood T cell repertoires in COVID-19. Study summary: T cells, B-cell-depleted T cells, or PBMCs supplied cDNA or gDNA.

CDR3 length: 13 amino acids. With V trimmed by 2 bases and J by 6 bases, 3 bases remained unmatched. Germline lookup yields CDR1 SGHRS and CDR2 YFSETQ. Original processing methods: Estimates of nucleated cell counts were drawn from the amplification of reference gene primers. Profiled with immunoSEQ multiplex PCR; TCRdb holds only in-frame clones, not every one. Clonal size and the V and J genes are those of that table, whereas D and trimming came from the DNA. Among more than 100,000 clones listed, around 86% were seen once. The receptor's source is a woman aged 70-85 years with acute or convalescent COVID-19. The sample taken for sequencing was peripheral blood. The chain couples TRBV5-1 to TRBJ2-3; 7 nucleotides line up with TRBD1. DNA of the CDR3: TGCGCCAGCAGCTTTAACAGGGGCGATACGCAGTATTTT. This translates into CASSFNRGDTQYF.